A single T cell receptor (beta chain) is shown here with its context. The antigen remains unidentified. The survey-level immunoSEQ assay was used. Produced via immunoSEQ multiplex PCR; TCRdb's table is partial and in-frame only. The sample consists of roughly 70,000 clones, roughly 90% of them appearing once. Looked up from germline, CDR1 is SGHTS and CDR2 is YDEGEE. Trimming at V came to 1 base and at J to 5 bases, leaving 0 bases not matched to a gene. The CDR3 consists of 13 residues. This entry is derived from a study of pediatric ulcerative colitis. Study outcomes and limitations: Substantially fewer templates came from a couple of patients' blood samples.

The TCR originated in a boy aged 5 to 17 with severe ulcerative colitis. The sequenced material came from blood. The chain has TRBV5-8 and TRBJ1-5; 7 positions match TRBD1. The CDR3 is CASSLTGDQPQHF. CDR3 nucleotides: TGTGCCAGCAGCTTGACAGGGGATCAGCCCCAGCATTTT.